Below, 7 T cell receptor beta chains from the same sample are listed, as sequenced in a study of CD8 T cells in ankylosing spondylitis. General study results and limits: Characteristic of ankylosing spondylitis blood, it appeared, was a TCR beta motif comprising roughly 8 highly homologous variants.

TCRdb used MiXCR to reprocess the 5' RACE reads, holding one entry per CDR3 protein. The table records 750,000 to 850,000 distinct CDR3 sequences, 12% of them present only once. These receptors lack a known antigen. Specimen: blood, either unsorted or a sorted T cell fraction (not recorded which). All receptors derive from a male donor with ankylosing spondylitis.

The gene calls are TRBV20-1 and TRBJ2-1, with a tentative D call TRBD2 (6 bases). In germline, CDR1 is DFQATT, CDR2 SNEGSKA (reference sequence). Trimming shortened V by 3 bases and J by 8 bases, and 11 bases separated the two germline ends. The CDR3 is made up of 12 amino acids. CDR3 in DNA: TGCAGTGCTAGCGGGAGTAAAGATGAGCAGTTCTTC. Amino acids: CSASGSKDEQFF.

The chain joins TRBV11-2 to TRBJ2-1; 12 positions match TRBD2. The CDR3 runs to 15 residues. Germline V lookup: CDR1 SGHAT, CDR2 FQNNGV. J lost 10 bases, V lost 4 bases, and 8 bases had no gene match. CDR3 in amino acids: CASSSLRLAGVEQFF. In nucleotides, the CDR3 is TGTGCCAGCAGCTCCCTCAGACTAGCGGGAGTGGAGCAGTTCTTC.

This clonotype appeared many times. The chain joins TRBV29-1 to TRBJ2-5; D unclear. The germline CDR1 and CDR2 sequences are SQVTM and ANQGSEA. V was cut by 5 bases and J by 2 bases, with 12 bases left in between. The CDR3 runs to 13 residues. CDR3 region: CSVRRARQETQYF. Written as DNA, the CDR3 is TGCAGCGTTAGACGGGCCCGGCAAGAGACCCAGTACTTC.

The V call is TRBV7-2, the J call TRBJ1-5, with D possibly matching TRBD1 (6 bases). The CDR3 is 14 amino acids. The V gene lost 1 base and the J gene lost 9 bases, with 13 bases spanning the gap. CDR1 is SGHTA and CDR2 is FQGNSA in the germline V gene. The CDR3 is CASSLVAGDPPQHF. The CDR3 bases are TGTGCCAGCAGCTTAGTGGCAGGGGATCCGCCCCAGCATTTT.

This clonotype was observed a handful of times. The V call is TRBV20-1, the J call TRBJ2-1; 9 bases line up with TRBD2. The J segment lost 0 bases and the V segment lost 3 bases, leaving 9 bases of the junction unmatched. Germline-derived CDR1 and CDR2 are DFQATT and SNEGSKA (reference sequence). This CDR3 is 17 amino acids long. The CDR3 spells CSARNEGAGGSYNEQFF. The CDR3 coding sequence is TGCAGTGCTAGGAATGAAGGAGCGGGGGGCTCCTACAATGAGCAGTTCTTC.

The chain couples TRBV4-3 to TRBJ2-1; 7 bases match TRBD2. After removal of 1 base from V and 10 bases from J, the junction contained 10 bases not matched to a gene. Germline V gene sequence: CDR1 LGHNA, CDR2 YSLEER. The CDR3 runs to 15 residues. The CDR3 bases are TGCGCCAGCAGCCAAGCCAGGGAGGGAGGGCGAGAGCAGTTCTTC. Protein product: CASSQAREGGREQFF.

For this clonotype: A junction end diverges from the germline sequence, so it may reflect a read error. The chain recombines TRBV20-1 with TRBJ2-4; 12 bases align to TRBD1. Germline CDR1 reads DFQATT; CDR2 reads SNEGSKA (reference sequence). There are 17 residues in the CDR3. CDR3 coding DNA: TGCTGTGCTAATCGGGACAGGGGGCATCTGGCCAAAAACATTCAGTACTTC. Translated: CCANRDRGHLAKNIQYF.